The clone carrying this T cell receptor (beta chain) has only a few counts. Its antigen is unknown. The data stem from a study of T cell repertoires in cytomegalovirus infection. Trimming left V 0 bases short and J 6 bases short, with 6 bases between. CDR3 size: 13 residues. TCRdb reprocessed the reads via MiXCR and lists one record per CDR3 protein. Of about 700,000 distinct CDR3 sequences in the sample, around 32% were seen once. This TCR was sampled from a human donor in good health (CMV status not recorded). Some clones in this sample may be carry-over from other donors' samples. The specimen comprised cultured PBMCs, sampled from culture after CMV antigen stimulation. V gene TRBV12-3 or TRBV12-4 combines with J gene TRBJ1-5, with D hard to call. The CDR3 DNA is TGTGCCAGCAGTTTAGCGCGGAGTCAGCCCCAGCATTTT. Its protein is CASSLARSQPQHF.